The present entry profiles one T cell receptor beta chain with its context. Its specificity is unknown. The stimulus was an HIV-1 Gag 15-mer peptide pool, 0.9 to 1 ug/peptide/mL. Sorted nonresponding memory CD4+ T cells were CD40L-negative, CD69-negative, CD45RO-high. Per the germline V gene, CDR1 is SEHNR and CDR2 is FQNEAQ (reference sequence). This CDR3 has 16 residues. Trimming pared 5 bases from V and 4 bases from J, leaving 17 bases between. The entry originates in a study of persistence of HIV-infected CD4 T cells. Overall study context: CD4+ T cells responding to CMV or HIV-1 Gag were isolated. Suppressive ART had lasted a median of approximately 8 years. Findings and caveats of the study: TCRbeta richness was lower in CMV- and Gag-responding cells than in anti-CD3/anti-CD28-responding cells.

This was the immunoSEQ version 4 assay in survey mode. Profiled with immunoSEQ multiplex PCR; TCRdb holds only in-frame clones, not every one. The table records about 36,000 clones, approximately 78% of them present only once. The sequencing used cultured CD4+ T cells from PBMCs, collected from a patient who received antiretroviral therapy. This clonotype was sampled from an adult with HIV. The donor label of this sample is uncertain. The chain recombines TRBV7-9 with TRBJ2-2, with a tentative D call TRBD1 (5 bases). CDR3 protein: CASSLQGVRSTGELFF. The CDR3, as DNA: TGTGCCAGCAGCCTCCAAGGGGTCAGGAGCACCGGGGAGCTGTTTTTT. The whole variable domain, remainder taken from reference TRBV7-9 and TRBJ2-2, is DTGVSQNPRHKITKRGQNVTFRCDPISEHNRLYWYRQTLGQGPEFLTYFQNEAQLEKSRLLSDRFSAERPKGSFSTLEIQRTEQGDSAMYLCASSLQGVRSTGELFFGEGSRLTVL.